This T cell receptor (beta chain) was recorded in a study of identical twins. Points from the study as a whole: Out-of-frame alpha sequences common to twins exhibited a surplus of low generation probability. Interpretation of the results relied on cross-sectional statistical analysis and not on following the same donors.

CDR3 length equals 15 residues. Losses at the gene ends were 0 bases for V and 10 bases for J; bases not matched to a gene: 5. A universal primer binding site was introduced by template switching. The final cDNA contained unique molecular identifiers. MiXCR, run by TCRdb on the 5' RACE reads, gives a single entry per CDR3 protein. The table shows about 490,000 distinct CDR3 sequences, with over 12% occurring only once. Only a few counts were recorded for this clonotype. Its cognate antigen is unknown. The data were also submitted as part of a second study, on yellow fever vaccine responses in identical twins. That study adds: Twins showed a vaccine T cell response that reportedly seemed partly convergent, partly personalized.

Sequencing was performed on CD4+ T cells sorted from blood. The origin of this receptor is a woman aged 18 to 35 in good health. V gene TRBV12-3 or TRBV12-4 combines with J gene TRBJ2-1, with 11 bases identical to TRBD2. CDR3 in amino acids: CASSLAGTSGLEQFF. In DNA form, the CDR3 reads TGTGCCAGCAGTTTAGCGGGGACTAGCGGACTAGAGCAGTTCTTC.